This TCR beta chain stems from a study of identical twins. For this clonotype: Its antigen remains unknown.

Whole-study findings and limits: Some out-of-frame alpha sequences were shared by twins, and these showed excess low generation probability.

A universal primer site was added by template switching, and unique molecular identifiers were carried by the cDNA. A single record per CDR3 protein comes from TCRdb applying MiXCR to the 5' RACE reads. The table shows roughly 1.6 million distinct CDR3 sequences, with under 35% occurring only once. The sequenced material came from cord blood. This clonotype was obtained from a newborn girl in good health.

CDR3 region: CSAGLAGANVLTF. The CDR3 DNA reads TGCAGTGCGGGGCTGGCCGGGGCCAACGTCCTGACTTTC. V is TRBV20-1 and J is TRBJ2-6, with D maybe TRBD1 (5 bases). V was cut by 6 bases and J by 4 bases, with 10 bases left in between. Looked up from germline, CDR1 is DFQATT and CDR2 is SNEGSKA (reference sequence). The CDR3 has 13 residues.